This TCR beta chain was documented in a study of CD8 T cells in Susac syndrome. Study results and limitations: Clonal expansion was present among Susac CD8+ cells. This expansion reached its peak in TEMRA cells and in active patients.

With random hexamers, reverse transcription was performed on about 0.5 to 1 ug of RNA. The immunoSEQ assay covered 54 Vbeta and 13 Jbeta segments for CDR3. MiXCR, run by TCRdb on the immunoSEQ multiplex PCR reads, gives a single entry per CDR3 protein. The table lists 92,000 or so distinct CDR3 sequences, 96% of them singletons. This clonotype was picked up a small number of times. Its antigen is not known. Sample: CD8+ T cells from PBMCs. The TCR sequence derives from a human donor with Susac syndrome.

The CDR3 loop is CASSQRRGEQYF. CDR3 DNA sequence: TGTGCCAGCAGCCAGAGGCGGGGGGAGCAGTATTTT. V gene TRBV3-1 combines with J gene TRBJ2-3; 8 bases are shared with TRBD2. V lost 3 bases, J lost 11 bases, and 4 bases stayed unmatched. The CDR3 covers 12 residues. Germline assignment: CDR1 LGHDT and CDR2 YNNKEL (reference sequence).